These 30 T cell receptor beta chains originate from one sample sequenced in a study of OX40 agonist ivuxolimab in advanced cancers. The method was immunoSEQ multiplex PCR; TCRdb's version includes in-frame clones alone and lacks a portion of them. The sample lists 65,000 to 80,000 clones; around 90% were seen once. Sequenced material: CD4+ or CD8+ T cells sorted from blood, taken in a trial of the OX40 agonist ivuxolimab. The receptors stem from an adult with an advanced solid tumor such as melanoma, head and neck, liver or kidney cancer.

The J gene is TRBJ1-1, the V gene TRBV2, with TRBD1 identical over 8 bases. V shed 8 bases and J 0 bases; nucleotides not matched to a gene: 2. Germline V lookup: CDR1 SNHLY, CDR2 FYNNEI. CDR3 length: 13 residues. The CDR3 DNA follows: TGTGCCAGCGACAGGGGCATGAACACTGAAGCTTTCTTT. Protein sequence: CASDRGMNTEAFF.

The chain couples TRBV6-1 to TRBJ1-1, with 7 positions matching TRBD1. V shed 5 bases and J 3 bases; nucleotides not matched to a gene: 9. The CDR3 covers 15 residues. Per the germline V gene, CDR1 is MNHNS and CDR2 is SASEGT. Written as DNA, the CDR3 is TGTGCCAGCAGTTTCACAGGGGCTGGGGACACTGAAGCTTTCTTT. It specifies CASSFTGAGDTEAFF.

The chain is built from TRBV6-1 and TRBJ2-3; tentative D call: TRBD2 (5 bases). V was trimmed by 7 bases and J by 0 bases, leaving 14 bases between them. Germline assignment: CDR1 MNHNS and CDR2 SASEGT. The CDR3 totals 15 residues. CDR3 sequence reads: CASTDRGSSTDTQYF. CDR3 nucleotide sequence: TGTGCCAGCACTGATCGGGGATCTAGCACAGATACGCAGTATTTT.

This clone has a single count. The genes are TRBV9 and TRBJ2-6, with D perhaps matching TRBD1 or TRBD2 (6 bases each). V was pared by 1 base and J by 2 bases, with 7 bases between. Germline V gene sequence: CDR1 SGDLS, CDR2 YYNGEE. The CDR3 loop spans 15 amino acids. The CDR3 is CASSVRGAGANVLTF. CDR3 coding DNA: TGTGCCAGCAGCGTAAGGGGGGCTGGGGCCAACGTCCTGACTTTC.

The gene calls are TRBV18 and TRBJ1-1, with D tentatively TRBD1 (5 bases). The CDR3 runs to 12 residues. Germline CDR1 is KGHSH and CDR2 is LQKENI. V was clipped by 3 bases and J by 7 bases, with 9 bases between them. The CDR3: CASSPRDVEAFF. The CDR3 DNA sequence: TGTGCCAGCTCACCTCGGGACGTTGAAGCTTTCTTT. Full variable domain (remainder filled in from reference TRBV18 and TRBJ1-1): NAGVMQNPRHLVRRRGQEARLRCSPMKGHSHVYWYRQLPEEGLKFMVYLQKENIIDESGMPKERFSAEFPKEGPSILRIQQVVRGDSAAYFCASSPRDVEAFFGQGTRLTVV.

This CDR3 is CASSVGGGRNTQYF. In DNA form, the CDR3 reads TGCGCCAGCAGTGTTGGTGGGGGTAGGAATACGCAGTATTTT. J is TRBJ2-3 and V is TRBV10-2, with D tentatively TRBD1 or TRBD2 (5 bases each). Per germline, CDR1 WSHSY and CDR2 SAAADI. CDR3 length: 14 residues. V was trimmed by 4 bases and J by 7 bases, leaving 15 bases between them.

This sequence joins TRBV6-1 and TRBJ1-5; TRBD1 matches 8 bases. Per germline, CDR1 MNHNS and CDR2 SASEGT. V gave up 7 bases and J gave up 2 bases; unmatched junction bases: 7. The CDR3 has 15 residues. CDR3 coding DNA: TGTGCCAGCAAGCAGGGGGCGCGGGGCAATCAGCCCCAGCATTTT. Translation: CASKQGARGNQPQHF.

The rearrangement joins TRBV9 to TRBJ2-3, with D perhaps TRBD2 (5 bases). CDR3 length: 14 amino acids. Trimming took 3 bases from V and 0 from J, leaving 8 bases between them. Germline assignment: CDR1 SGDLS and CDR2 YYNGEE. CDR3 sequence: CASSGRRSTDTQYF. The CDR3 DNA is TGTGCCAGCAGCGGACGGAGGAGCACAGATACGCAGTATTTT.

The V and J genes are TRBV6-5 and TRBJ2-5; D may be TRBD1 (6 bases). This CDR3 region has 14 residues. V shed 4 bases and J shed 5 bases, with 14 bases lying between them. CDR1 is MNHEY and CDR2 is SVGAGI in the germline V gene. CDR3 loop: CASSFSTRGETQYF. The CDR3 nucleotides are TGTGCCAGCAGTTTTAGTACAAGGGGGGAGACCCAGTACTTC.

CDR3: CASSEYINEQYF. CDR3 nucleotide sequence: TGTGCCAGCAGTGAATACATTAACGAGCAGTACTTC. The rearrangement joins TRBV6-5 to TRBJ2-7; D call uncertain. CDR3 length equals 12 residues. Trimming cost V 5 bases and J 5 bases, with 10 bases left between them. Per the germline V gene, CDR1 is MNHEY and CDR2 is SVGAGI.

This rearrangement joins TRBV28 to TRBJ1-6; no reliable D call. The CDR3 covers 12 residues. The germline V gene has CDR1 MDHEN and CDR2 SYDVKM. V dropped 1 base and J dropped 12 bases, with 7 bases sitting between them. CDR3 in DNA: TGTGCCAGCAGTTTATTCGGTAAACCCCTCCACTTT. It codes for CASSLFGKPLHF.

Notes on this clone: The junction departs from germline at one end; a sequencing error may be responsible. This chain connects TRBV11-2 to TRBJ2-7, with 12 nucleotides matching TRBD2. The germline CDR1 and CDR2 sequences are SGHAT and FQNNGV. The CDR3 length is 12 residues. The CDR3 reads CASRMTSGSLSF. The CDR3 DNA reads TGTGCCAGCAGGATGACTAGCGGGAGTCTCTCCTTC.

The rearrangement uses TRBV9 and TRBJ2-1, with 10 positions matching TRBD2. Trimming at V came to 0 bases and at J to 4 bases, leaving 1 base not matched to a gene. CDR3 length equals 15 residues. CDR1 is SGDLS, CDR2 YYNGEE, per germline. The CDR3 DNA sequence: TGTGCCAGCAGCGTAGGGACTAGCGGTTACAATGAGCAGTTCTTC. Translation gives CASSVGTSGYNEQFF.

The chain combines TRBV11-2 with TRBJ2-7; D is unresolved. The CDR3 length is 15 residues. Between the trimmed V and J ends, which lost 1 base and 1 base, there was a span of 11 bases. The V gene's germline CDR1 is SGHAT and CDR2 FQNNGV. DNA for the CDR3: TGTGCCAGCAGCTTAGGACTTACGTCGTCCTACGAGCAGTACTTC. Translating it yields CASSLGLTSSYEQYF.

The V and J genes are TRBV6-1 and TRBJ2-7; 9 nucleotides match TRBD2. J gave up 3 bases and V 5 bases, and 8 bases lay outside the gene matches. CDR3 length: 15 amino acids. From germline, CDR1 is MNHNS and CDR2 SASEGT. This chain's CDR3 is CASSLTGTSYYEQYF. The CDR3 DNA sequence: TGTGCCAGCAGTCTCACCGGGACTAGCTACTACGAGCAGTACTTC.

The chain uses TRBV27 and TRBJ2-7, with 7 bases fitting TRBD2. Unmatched junction bases numbered 14, after V lost 8 bases and J lost 4 bases. Germline CDR1 reads MNHEY; CDR2 reads SMNVEV (reference sequence). The CDR3 is made up of 15 amino acids. The CDR3 spells CASGPGLERVYEQYF. Written as DNA, the CDR3 is TGTGCCAGCGGCCCAGGACTAGAAAGGGTATACGAGCAGTACTTC.

V is TRBV5-4 and J is TRBJ1-2, with 7 nucleotides matching TRBD1. The CDR3 is made up of 14 amino acids. V was clipped by 4 bases and J by 4 bases; unmatched bases: 7. The V gene's germline CDR1 is SGHNT and CDR2 YYREEE (reference sequence). The CDR3 DNA follows: TGTGCCAGCAGCCAGGGGGGGGTTAGCTATGGCTACACCTTC. This gives the protein CASSQGGVSYGYTF.

In DNA, the CDR3 is TGTGCCAGCAGTTACGATTTAGAAGGTGGCGAGCAGTACTTC. Its translation: CASSYDLEGGEQYF. The J gene is TRBJ2-7, the V gene TRBV6-5; D not resolved. Per the germline V gene, CDR1 is MNHEY and CDR2 is SVGAGI. This CDR3 comprises 14 residues. V lost 2 bases and J 6 bases, leaving 14 bases between the germline ends.

This chain joins TRBV28 and TRBJ2-7, with TRBD1 as a possible D gene (6 bases). The CDR3 is 14 residues long. The V end lost 7 bases, the J end lost 7 bases, and 20 bases lay between the germline ends. In germline, CDR1 is MDHEN, CDR2 SYDVKM. DNA of the CDR3: TGTGCCAGCATCTCAGGGGCAGGGACGTATGAGCAGTACTTC. Translation: CASISGAGTYEQYF. The whole variable domain, filled in from reference TRBV28 and TRBJ2-7, reads DVKVTQSSRYLVKRTGEKVFLECVQDMDHENMFWYRQDPGLGLRLIYFSYDVKMKEKGDIPEGYSVSREKKERFSLILESASTNQTSMYLCASISGAGTYEQYFGPGTRLTVT.

This sequence joins TRBV28 and TRBJ1-2; possible D gene TRBD1, 6 bases. Germline-derived CDR1 and CDR2 are MDHEN and SYDVKM. Trimming shortened V by 1 base and J by 8 bases, and 17 bases separated the two germline ends. The CDR3 extends over 15 amino acids. The CDR3 DNA reads as TGTGCCAGCAGTTTATCTAGGCAGGGGATCGGAGGCTACACCTTC. Its protein product is CASSLSRQGIGGYTF.

V is TRBV5-1 and J is TRBJ2-7; 8 bases fit TRBD1. This CDR3 is 14 amino acids long. CDR1 and CDR2 (germline): SGHRS, YFSETQ. The V segment lost 2 bases and the J segment 2 bases; nucleotides outside the gene matches: 3. The CDR3 nucleotides read TGCGCCAGCAGCTTTGGGACAGGTACCTACGAGCAGTACTTC. Translating gives CASSFGTGTYEQYF. The variable domain in full, completed from reference TRBV5-1 and TRBJ2-7, reads KAGVTQTPRYLIKTRGQQVTLSCSPISGHRSVSWYQQTPGQGLQFLFEYFSETQRNKGNFPGRFSGRQFSNSRSEMNVSTLELGDSALYLCASSFGTGTYEQYFGPGTRLTVT.

This clone appeared a few times. The genes are TRBV18 and TRBJ2-5, with D unresolved. With 1 base removed from V and 2 bases from J, the gap between germline ends came to 8 bases. CDR3 length equals 14 residues. CDR1 KGHSH and CDR2 LQKENI come from the germline V gene. The CDR3 loop reads CASSPLNGQETQYF. CDR3 coding DNA: TGTGCCAGCTCACCACTTAACGGACAAGAGACCCAGTACTTC.

The chain's CDR3 is CASSWGGRLAESTDTQYF. The CDR3 DNA follows: TGTGCCAGCAGCTGGGGGGGACGGCTAGCGGAGAGCACAGATACGCAGTATTTT. This chain joins TRBV5-4 and TRBJ2-3; 7 nucleotides match TRBD2. Germline CDR1 is SGHNT and CDR2 is YYREEE (reference sequence). The CDR3 runs to 18 residues. With 3 bases clipped from V and 0 bases from J, the junction kept 13 bases outside the gene matches. Full variable domain (missing parts from reference TRBV5-4 and TRBJ2-3): ETGVTQSPTHLIKTRGQQVTLRCSSQSGHNTVSWYQQALGQGPQFIFQYYREEENGRGNFPPRFSGLQFPNYSSELNVNALELDDSALYLCASSWGGRLAESTDTQYFGPGTRLTVL.

The chain has TRBV19 and TRBJ2-7; D tentatively fits TRBD1 or TRBD2 (6 bases each). The CDR3 consists of 13 residues. V lost 5 bases to trimming and J lost 7 bases, with 15 bases between them. Germline loops: CDR1 LNHDA, CDR2 SQIVND (reference sequence). In DNA form, the CDR3 reads TGTGCCAGTAGTCCTTCGACAGGAGGGGAGCAGTACTTC. This sequence encodes CASSPSTGGEQYF.

The chain combines TRBV9 with TRBJ2-1; tentative D call: TRBD2 (5 bases). With 4 bases removed from V and 8 bases from J, the gap between germline ends came to 10 bases. From germline, CDR1 is SGDLS and CDR2 YYNGEE. The CDR3 covers 12 residues. CDR3 coding DNA: TGTGCCAGCAGCCTAACTAGAGATGAGCAGTTCTTC. Protein sequence: CASSLTRDEQFF.

The chain employs TRBV9 and TRBJ2-5; D may be TRBD1 (6 bases). The CDR3 is 13 residues long. The V gene's germline CDR1 is SGDLS and CDR2 YYNGEE. V shed 0 bases and J shed 4 bases, with 7 bases lying between them. The chain's CDR3 is CASSVAGVETQYF. In DNA, the CDR3 is TGTGCCAGCAGCGTAGCAGGGGTAGAGACCCAGTACTTC.

The genes are TRBV5-5 and TRBJ1-5; D remains unclear. Trimming cost V 1 base and J 2 bases, with 4 bases left between them. CDR1 is SGHKS, CDR2 YYEKEE, per germline (reference sequence). CDR3 size: 13 residues. The CDR3 reads CASSLFGNQPQHF. The CDR3 coding sequence is TGTGCCAGCAGCTTGTTCGGCAATCAGCCCCAGCATTTT. Complete variable domain (other parts from reference TRBV5-5 and TRBJ1-5): DAGVTQSPTHLIKTRGQQVTLRCSPISGHKSVSWYQQVLGQGPQFIFQYYEKEERGRGNFPDRFSARQFPNYSSELNVNALLLGDSALYLCASSLFGNQPQHFGDGTRLSIL.

The rearrangement links TRBV14 to TRBJ2-1, with D unresolved. This CDR3 region has 14 residues. Germline V gene sequence: CDR1 SGHDN, CDR2 FVKESK. V was pared by 1 base and J by 1 base, with 5 bases between. In nucleotides, the CDR3 is TGTGCCAGCAGCCAAGCTTTTTCCTACAATGAGCAGTTCTTC. It translates to CASSQAFSYNEQFF. The variable domain in full, with the rest retrieved from reference TRBV14 and TRBJ2-1, is EAGVTQFPSHSVIEKGQTVTLRCDPISGHDNLYWYRRVMGKEIKFLLHFVKESKQDESGMPNNRFLAERTGGTYSTLKVQPAELEDSGVYFCASSQAFSYNEQFFGPGTRLTVL.

The J gene is TRBJ1-5, the V gene TRBV2; maybe TRBD1 (5 bases). The CDR3 loop spans 13 amino acids. V shed 7 bases and J shed 3 bases, with 10 bases lying between them. CDR1 and CDR2 from the germline V gene are SNHLY and FYNNEI. The CDR3 region has the DNA TGTGCCAGCACGCAGGACACCAATCAGCCCCAGCATTTT. As protein: CASTQDTNQPQHF.

The chain carries TRBV6-6 and TRBJ2-6; 8 bases line up with TRBD2. CDR3 length: 16 residues. Trimming took 6 bases from V and 0 from J; bases not matched to a gene: 4. Germline V gene sequence: CDR1 MNHNY, CDR2 SVGAGI (reference sequence). The CDR3 loop reads CASSTSGSSGANVLTF. CDR3 coding DNA: TGTGCCAGCAGCACAAGCGGGAGCTCTGGGGCCAACGTCCTGACTTTC.